A single sample is the source of the 9 T cell receptor beta chains below, sequenced in a study of T cell repertoires in cytomegalovirus infection. TCRdb re-derived calls from the reads in MiXCR, one entry per CDR3 protein. The sample includes about 900,000 distinct CDR3 sequences, 25% to 40% of them seen just once. No cognate antigen is known for these TCRs. Sequencing was performed on cultured CD8+ T cells from PBMCs, taken from culture after CMV antigen stimulation. The receptors were gathered from a human donor in good health (CMV status not recorded). Some clones in this sample may be carry-over from other donors' samples.

V is TRBV7-6 and J is TRBJ2-1; 8 bases are a match to TRBD1. Trimming cost V 3 bases and J 3 bases; bases outside gene matches: 4. Germline CDR1 SGHVS, CDR2 FNYEAQ. This CDR3 contains 15 residues. CDR3 DNA: TGTGCCAGCAGCTTGACAGGGGAAATCTACAATGAGCAGTTCTTC. Residues: CASSLTGEIYNEQFF.

This chain connects TRBV13 to TRBJ2-7; the D is unclear. The CDR3 covers 13 residues. V was trimmed by 4 bases and J by 2 bases, leaving 9 bases between them. Looked up from germline, CDR1 is PRHDT and CDR2 is FYEKMQ (reference sequence). The CDR3 region has the DNA TGTGCCAGCAGCTCGCAATTGGCCTACGAGCAGTACTTC. Translated, it gives CASSSQLAYEQYF.

This clonotype was seen a few times. The chain couples TRBV6-1 to TRBJ2-5; maybe TRBD2 (7 bases). CDR1 is MNHNS and CDR2 is SASEGT in the germline V gene. This CDR3 is built from 15 residues. The V end lost 5 bases, the J end lost 5 bases, and 18 bases lay between the germline ends. CDR3 bases: TGTGCCAGCAGTTATGCGGGGGCGGGAGACGAGACCCAGTACTTC. The encoded protein is CASSYAGAGDETQYF.

The V and J genes are TRBV27 and TRBJ2-2, with 10 positions matching TRBD1. CDR3 length equals 15 residues. V lost 3 bases to trimming and J lost 4 bases; unmatched junction nucleotides: 2. Per germline, CDR1 MNHEY and CDR2 SMNVEV (reference sequence). Written as DNA, the CDR3 is TGTGCCAGCAGTTTCGACAGGGGGCCCACCGGGGAGCTGTTTTTT. Protein product: CASSFDRGPTGELFF.

Details on this clonotype: At one end, the junction sequence differs from germline, possibly due to a read error. The V call is TRBV27, the J call TRBJ2-1; no definite D call. Germline loops: CDR1 MNHEY, CDR2 SMNVEV (reference sequence). CDR3 length: 19 residues. The CDR3 protein is CANSQKLPGSLGYHNEQFF. The DNA for the CDR3 is TGTGCCAACAGTCAAAAACTTCCGGGTTCCCTTGGCTATCACAATGAGCAGTTCTTC.

This clonotype occurred a few times. The rearrangement links TRBV7-9 to TRBJ2-1; tentative D call: TRBD2 (6 bases). The CDR3 sequence is 15 residues long. CDR1 is SEHNR and CDR2 is FQNEAQ in the germline V gene (reference sequence). V was clipped by 5 bases and J by 7 bases, with 18 bases between them. The CDR3 spells CASSPGGTDTNEQFF. DNA for the CDR3: TGTGCCAGCAGCCCCGGAGGGACTGATACTAATGAGCAGTTCTTC. Based on the CDR3 plus reference TRBV7-9 and TRBJ2-1, the full variable domain is DTGVSQNPRHKITKRGQNVTFRCDPISEHNRLYWYRQTLGQGPEFLTYFQNEAQLEKSRLLSDRFSAERPKGSFSTLEIQRTEQGDSAMYLCASSPGGTDTNEQFFGPGTRLTVL.

This clonotype turned up a few times. The chain is built from TRBV25-1 and TRBJ1-1; tentative D call: TRBD1 (6 bases). The CDR3 spans 14 residues. Germline CDR1 is MGHDK and CDR2 is SYGVNS. Trimming removed 5 bases at V and 3 bases at J, with 13 bases between. The CDR3 reads CASSPQGWDTEAFF. The CDR3 region has the DNA TGTGCCAGCAGTCCCCAGGGGTGGGACACTGAAGCTTTCTTT.

The chain is built from TRBV6-6 and TRBJ2-2; D is possibly TRBD1 or TRBD2 (5 bases each). CDR3 length: 11 residues. Germline V gives CDR1 MNHNY, CDR2 SVGAGI (reference sequence). Trimming pared 10 bases from V and 6 bases from J, leaving 9 bases between. The CDR3: CATQGPGELFF. The CDR3 DNA reads TGTGCCACCCAGGGACCCGGGGAGCTGTTTTTT.

The chain carries TRBV20-1 and TRBJ2-2; the match to TRBD2 covers 11 bases. Germline CDR1 DFQATT, CDR2 SNEGSKA (reference sequence). With V trimmed by 7 bases and J by 6 bases, 10 bases remained unmatched. This CDR3 spans 15 amino acids. CDR3 nucleotide sequence: TGCAGTGTGAATAGCGGGGGGGCCGAGGCCGGGGAGCTGTTTTTT. As protein: CSVNSGGAEAGELFF.